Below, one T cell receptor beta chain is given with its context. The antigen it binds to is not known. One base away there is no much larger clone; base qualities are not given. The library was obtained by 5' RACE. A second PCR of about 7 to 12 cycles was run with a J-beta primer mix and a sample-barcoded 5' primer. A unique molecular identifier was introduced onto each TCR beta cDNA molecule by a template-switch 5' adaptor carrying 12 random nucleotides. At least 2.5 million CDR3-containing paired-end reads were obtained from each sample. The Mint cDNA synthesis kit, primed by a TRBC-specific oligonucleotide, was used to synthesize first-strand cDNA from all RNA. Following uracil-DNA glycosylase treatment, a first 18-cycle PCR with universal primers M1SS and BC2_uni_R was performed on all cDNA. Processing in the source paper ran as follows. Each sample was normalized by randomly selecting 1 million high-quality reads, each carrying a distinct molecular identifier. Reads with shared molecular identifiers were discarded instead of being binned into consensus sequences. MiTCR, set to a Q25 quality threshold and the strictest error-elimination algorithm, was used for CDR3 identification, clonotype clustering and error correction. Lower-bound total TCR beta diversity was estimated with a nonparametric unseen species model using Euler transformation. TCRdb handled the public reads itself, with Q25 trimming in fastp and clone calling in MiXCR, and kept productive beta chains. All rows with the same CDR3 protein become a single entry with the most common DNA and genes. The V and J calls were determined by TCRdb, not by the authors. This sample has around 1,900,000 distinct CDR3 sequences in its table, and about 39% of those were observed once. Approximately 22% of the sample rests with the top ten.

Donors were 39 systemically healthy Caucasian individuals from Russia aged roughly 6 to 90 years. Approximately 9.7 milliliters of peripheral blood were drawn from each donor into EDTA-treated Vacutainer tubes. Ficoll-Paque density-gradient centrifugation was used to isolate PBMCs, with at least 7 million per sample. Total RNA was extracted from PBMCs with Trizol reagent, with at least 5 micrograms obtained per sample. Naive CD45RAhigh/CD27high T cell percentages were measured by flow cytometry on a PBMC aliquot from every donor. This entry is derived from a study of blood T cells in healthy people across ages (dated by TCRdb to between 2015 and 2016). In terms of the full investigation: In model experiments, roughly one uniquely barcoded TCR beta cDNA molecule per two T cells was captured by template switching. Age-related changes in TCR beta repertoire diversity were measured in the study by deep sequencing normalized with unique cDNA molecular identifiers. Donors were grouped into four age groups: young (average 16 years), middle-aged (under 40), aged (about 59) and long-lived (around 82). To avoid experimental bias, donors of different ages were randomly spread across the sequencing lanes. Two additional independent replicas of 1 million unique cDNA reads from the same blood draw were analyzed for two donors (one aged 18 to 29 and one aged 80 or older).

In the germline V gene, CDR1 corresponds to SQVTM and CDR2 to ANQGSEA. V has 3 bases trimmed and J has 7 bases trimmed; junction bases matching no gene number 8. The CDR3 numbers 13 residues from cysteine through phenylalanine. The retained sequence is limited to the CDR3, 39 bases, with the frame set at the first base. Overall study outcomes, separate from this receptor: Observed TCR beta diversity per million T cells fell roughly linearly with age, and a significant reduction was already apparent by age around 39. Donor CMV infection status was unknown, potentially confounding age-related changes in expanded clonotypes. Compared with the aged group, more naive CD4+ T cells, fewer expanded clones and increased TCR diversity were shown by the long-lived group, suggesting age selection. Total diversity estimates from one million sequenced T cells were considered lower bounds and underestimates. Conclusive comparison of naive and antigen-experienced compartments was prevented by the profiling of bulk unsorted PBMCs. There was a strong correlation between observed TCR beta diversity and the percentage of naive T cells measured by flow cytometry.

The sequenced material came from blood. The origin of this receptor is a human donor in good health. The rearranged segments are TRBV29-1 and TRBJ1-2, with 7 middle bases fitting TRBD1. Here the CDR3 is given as CSVDSVRGVGYTF. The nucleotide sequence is TGCAGCGTTGATAGTGTCAGGGGGGTTGGCTACACCTTC.